Listed here is a single T cell receptor beta chain. This record comes from a study of technical replicates of blood from a handful of donors. Germline V CDR1 and CDR2: SGHVS, FQNEAQ. V was pared by 5 bases and J by 0 bases, with 20 bases between. The CDR3 consists of 19 residues. Sequencing was performed with immunoSEQ multiplex PCR; in TCRdb, only in-frame clones are kept and a portion is missing. The table lists approximately 84,000 clones, 95% to 98% of them singletons. Sequenced material: T cells isolated from PBMCs. This sequence was found in a human donor in good health. This chain uses TRBV7-8 with TRBJ1-6, with D unclear. The CDR3 coding sequence is TGTGCCAGCAGCCACAGACGAGGGCGGGGATTCTCCTATAATTCACCCCTCCACTTT. Its translation is CASSHRRGRGFSYNSPLHF.